This TCR beta chain emerged from a study of shared clonotypes between healthy human individuals. Study-wide points: Rarefaction analysis demonstrated incomplete sorted-subset sequencing notwithstanding large depth.

The CDR3 runs to 12 residues. Per germline, CDR1 GTSNPN and CDR2 SVGIG (reference sequence). V was cut by 4 bases and J by 5 bases, with 12 bases left in between. Here immunoSEQ multiplex PCR was the method, and the copy in TCRdb shows in-frame clones only, minus some. The sample holds hundreds of thousands of clones, 80% to 95% seen once. CD8 cells classed as naive were CD45RO-negative and positively selected for CCR7, excluding terminally differentiated effector memory CD45RA+ cells. The count of this clone is one. Its antigen remains unidentified. Sequenced sample: naive CD8+ T cells sorted from blood. The TCR sequence derives from a man between 25 and 39 years old in good health. The rearrangement uses TRBV30 and TRBJ2-7; no clear D. The CDR3 DNA sequence: TGTGCCTGGAATCGTTTAATGGACGAGCAGTACTTC. This sequence encodes CAWNRLMDEQYF.